This TCR beta chain stems from a study of T cell changes during pregnancy in multiple sclerosis. Only in-frame clones appear in the TCRdb table, and some are missing; sequencing was by immunoSEQ multiplex PCR. The sample has around 67,000 clones; around 92% are singletons. V was clipped by 0 bases and J by 0 bases, with 9 bases between them. The CDR3 is 16 residues long. Germline V gene data show CDR1 as LGHNA and CDR2 as YSLEER. Sequencing used peripheral blood, obtained in the first trimester of pregnancy. The chain links TRBV4-3 to TRBJ2-1, with D unresolved. The clonotype was recovered from a female donor with multiple sclerosis, enrolled in a pregnancy study. CDR3 sequence (DNA): TGCGCCAGCAGCCAAGATCAGGTTAGCTCCTACAATGAGCAGTTCTTC. Translated, it gives CASSQDQVSSYNEQFF.